This T cell receptor (beta chain) was identified during a study of blood T cell repertoires in COVID-19. Study-level information: From the United States, Italy and Spain came samples of acute and convalescent COVID-19. Nucleic acid was either cDNA or gDNA, and it came from T cells, B-cell-depleted T cells, or PBMCs.

In the original analysis: Researchers report that nucleated cell counts were estimated from reference gene primer amplification. Clones were read by immunoSEQ multiplex PCR, and TCRdb kept only the in-frame ones, dropping some. The V and J calls and clone size are taken from that table; D and trimming were inferred from the DNA. The sample contains more than 300,000 clones, around 83% of which appear only once. Participant-given clinical history determined each cohort assignment. From germline, CDR1 is MNHNS and CDR2 SASEGT. V lost 0 bases, J lost 3 bases, and 7 bases lay in between. CDR3 length: 14 residues.

Sequencing was performed on PBMCs or T cells enriched from blood (not recorded which). This TCR came from a woman in her fifties or sixties who had recovered from COVID-19. V gene TRBV6-1 combines with J gene TRBJ2-3; D uncertain. CDR3 in DNA: TGTGCCAGCAGTGAAGCGCGAATAACAGATACGCAGTATTTT. Its protein product is CASSEARITDTQYF.